The clone carrying this T cell receptor (beta chain) was observed at least ten times. This sample is drawn from a study of spatial heterogeneity in lung cancer. Study in general: A consistent excess of beta-chain over alpha-chain sequences was detected.

Each TCR cDNA molecule bore a unique molecular identifier. MiXCR, applied by TCRdb to the 5' RACE reads, yields one record per CDR3 protein. Of approximately 44,000 distinct CDR3 sequences listed, 12% are singletons. Described time point: sample taken at primary tumor resection. Unsorted tumor, nontumor lung tissue or cryopreserved PBMC supplied the whole RNA. Donation came from 70 or so patients with untreated early-stage non-small cell lung cancer. Germline lookup yields CDR1 SQVTM and CDR2 ANQGSEA. CDR3 length: 13 residues. Between the trimmed V and J ends, which lost 8 bases and 1 base, there was a span of 14 bases.

The gene calls are TRBV29-1 and TRBJ1-1; D is possibly TRBD1 (5 bases). This TCR was recovered from a female donor with early-stage non-small cell lung cancer. Specimen: PBMCs, collected at surgery. DNA for the CDR3: TGCAGCTCGGGGCGCCGCAGGAACACTGAAGCTTTCTTT. Its translation is CSSGRRRNTEAFF. The full variable domain, its missing parts supplied by reference TRBV29-1 and TRBJ1-1, is SAVISQKPSRDICQRGTSLTIQCQVDSQVTMMFWYRQQPGQSLTLIATANQGSEATYESGFVIDKFPISRPNLTFSTLTVSNMSPEDSSIYLCSSGRRRNTEAFFGQGTRLTVV.